This record looks at one T cell receptor (beta chain) sequence and its context. Other DNA sequences from this sample encode an identical CDR3 as well. The sample is drawn from a study of blood T cell repertoires in COVID-19. The table came from immunoSEQ multiplex PCR; TCRdb's copy has only in-frame clones and leaves some out. Of about 94,000 clones listed, roughly four fifths are singletons. The receptor was derived from a man in his 60s with acute or convalescent COVID-19. Material for sequencing was peripheral blood.

The CDR3 DNA reads TGTGCCAGCAGCTTGGGAGGGTGGGAGACCCAGTACTTC. Its protein product is CASSLGGWETQYF. The chain joins TRBV7-3 to TRBJ2-5, with 7 bases lining up with TRBD2. Unmatched junction bases numbered 3, after V lost 3 bases and J lost 5 bases. Germline values: CDR1 SGHTA, CDR2 FQGTGA. This CDR3 is built from 13 residues.